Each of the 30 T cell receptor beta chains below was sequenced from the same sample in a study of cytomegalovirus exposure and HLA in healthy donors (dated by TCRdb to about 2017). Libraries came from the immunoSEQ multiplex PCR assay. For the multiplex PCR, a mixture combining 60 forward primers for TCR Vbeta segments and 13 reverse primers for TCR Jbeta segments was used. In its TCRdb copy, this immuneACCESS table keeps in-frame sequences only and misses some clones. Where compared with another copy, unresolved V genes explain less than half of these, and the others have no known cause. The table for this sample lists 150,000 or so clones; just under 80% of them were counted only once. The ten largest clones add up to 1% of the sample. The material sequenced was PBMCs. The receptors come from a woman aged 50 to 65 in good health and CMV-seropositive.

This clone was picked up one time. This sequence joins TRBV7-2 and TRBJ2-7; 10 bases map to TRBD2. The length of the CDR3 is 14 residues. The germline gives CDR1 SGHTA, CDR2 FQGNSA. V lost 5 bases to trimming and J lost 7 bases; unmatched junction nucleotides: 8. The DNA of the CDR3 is TGTGCCAGCAGCCAGCGGGGGGGCCCCCTGGAGCAGTACTTC. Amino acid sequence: CASSQRGGPLEQYF. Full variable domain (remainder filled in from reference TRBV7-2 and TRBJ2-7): GAGVSQSPSNKVTEKGKDVELRCDPISGHTALYWYRQSLGQGLEFLIYFQGNSAPDKSGLPSDRFSAERTGGSVSTLTIQRTQQEDSAVYLCASSQRGGPLEQYFGPGTRLTVT.

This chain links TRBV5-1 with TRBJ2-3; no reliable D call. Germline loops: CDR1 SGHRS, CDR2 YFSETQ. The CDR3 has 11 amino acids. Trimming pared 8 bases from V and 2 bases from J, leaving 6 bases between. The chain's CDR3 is CASRITDTQYF. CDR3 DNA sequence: TGCGCCAGTAGAATCACAGATACGCAGTATTTT. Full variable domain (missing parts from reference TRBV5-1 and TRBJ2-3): KAGVTQTPRYLIKTRGQQVTLSCSPISGHRSVSWYQQTPGQGLQFLFEYFSETQRNKGNFPGRFSGRQFSNSRSEMNVSTLELGDSALYLCASRITDTQYFGPGTRLTVL.

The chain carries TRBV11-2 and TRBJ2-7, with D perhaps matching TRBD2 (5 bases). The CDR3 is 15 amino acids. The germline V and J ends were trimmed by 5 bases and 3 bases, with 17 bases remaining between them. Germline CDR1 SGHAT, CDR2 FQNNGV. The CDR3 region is CASSQDLGRNYEQYF. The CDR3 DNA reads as TGTGCCAGCAGCCAAGACCTAGGGAGAAACTACGAGCAGTACTTC.

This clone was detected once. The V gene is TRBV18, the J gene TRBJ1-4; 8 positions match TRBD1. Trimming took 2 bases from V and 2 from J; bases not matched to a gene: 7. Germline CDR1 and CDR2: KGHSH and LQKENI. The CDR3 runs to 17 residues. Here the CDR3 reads CASSPYARQGTNEKLFF. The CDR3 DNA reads TGTGCCAGCTCACCATATGCACGACAGGGGACTAATGAAAAACTGTTTTTT.

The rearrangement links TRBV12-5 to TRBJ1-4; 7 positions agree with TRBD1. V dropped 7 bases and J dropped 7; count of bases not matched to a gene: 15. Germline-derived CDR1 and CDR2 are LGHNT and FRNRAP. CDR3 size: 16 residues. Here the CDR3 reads CASDLRGRGIFEKLFF. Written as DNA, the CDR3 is TGTGCTAGTGATCTAAGGGGGCGCGGTATATTTGAAAAACTGTTTTTT.

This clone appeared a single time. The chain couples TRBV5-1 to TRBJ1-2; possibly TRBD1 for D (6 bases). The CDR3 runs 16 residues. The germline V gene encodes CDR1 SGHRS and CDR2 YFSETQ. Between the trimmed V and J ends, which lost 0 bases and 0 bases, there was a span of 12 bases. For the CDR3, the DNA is TGCGCCAGCAGCTTGGGCGGGGGCAGAACTAACTATGGCTACACCTTC. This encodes CASSLGGGRTNYGYTF.

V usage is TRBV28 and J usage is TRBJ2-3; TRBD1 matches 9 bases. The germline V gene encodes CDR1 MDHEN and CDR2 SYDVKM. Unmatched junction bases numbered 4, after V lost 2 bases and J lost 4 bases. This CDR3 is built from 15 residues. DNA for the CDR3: TGTGCCAGCAGTTTACCGGGACAGGGTGCAGATACGCAGTATTTT. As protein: CASSLPGQGADTQYF. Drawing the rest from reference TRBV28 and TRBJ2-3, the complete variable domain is DVKVTQSSRYLVKRTGEKVFLECVQDMDHENMFWYRQDPGLGLRLIYFSYDVKMKEKGDIPEGYSVSREKKERFSLILESASTNQTSMYLCASSLPGQGADTQYFGPGTRLTVL.

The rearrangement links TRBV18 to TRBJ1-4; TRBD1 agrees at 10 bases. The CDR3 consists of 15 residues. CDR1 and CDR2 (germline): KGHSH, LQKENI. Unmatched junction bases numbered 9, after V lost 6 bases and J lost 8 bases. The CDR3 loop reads CASSRQGAIKEKLFF. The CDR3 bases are TGTGCCAGCTCTCGACAGGGGGCGATTAAGGAAAAACTGTTTTTT. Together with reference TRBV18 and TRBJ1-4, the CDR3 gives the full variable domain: NAGVMQNPRHLVRRRGQEARLRCSPMKGHSHVYWYRQLPEEGLKFMVYLQKENIIDESGMPKERFSAEFPKEGPSILRIQQVVRGDSAAYFCASSRQGAIKEKLFFGSGTQLSVL.

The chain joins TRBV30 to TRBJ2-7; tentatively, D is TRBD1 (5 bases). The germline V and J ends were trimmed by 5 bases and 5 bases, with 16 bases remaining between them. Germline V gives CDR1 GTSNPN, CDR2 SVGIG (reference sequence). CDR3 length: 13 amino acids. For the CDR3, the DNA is TGTGCCTGGGCCAGGGAAGTGATCCACGAGCAGTACTTC. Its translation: CAWAREVIHEQYF.

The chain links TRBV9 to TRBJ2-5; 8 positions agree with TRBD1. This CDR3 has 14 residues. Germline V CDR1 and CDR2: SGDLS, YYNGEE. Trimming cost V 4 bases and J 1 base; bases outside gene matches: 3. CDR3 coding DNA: TGTGCCAGCAGCCATGACAGGGGCCAAGAGACCCAGTACTTC. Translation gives CASSHDRGQETQYF.

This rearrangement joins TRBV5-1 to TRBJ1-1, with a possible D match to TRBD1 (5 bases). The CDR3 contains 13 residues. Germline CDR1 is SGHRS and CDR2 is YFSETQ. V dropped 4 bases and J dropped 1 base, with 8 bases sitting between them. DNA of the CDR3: TGCGCCAGCAGCAATCAGGGGAACACTGAAGCTTTCTTT. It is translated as CASSNQGNTEAFF.

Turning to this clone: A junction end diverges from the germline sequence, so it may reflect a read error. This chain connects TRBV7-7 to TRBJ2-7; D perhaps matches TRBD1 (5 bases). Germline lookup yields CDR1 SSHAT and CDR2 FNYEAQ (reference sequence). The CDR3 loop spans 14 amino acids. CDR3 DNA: TGTGCTAGCAGTATAGCCCCAGGGCCCTACGAGCAGTACTTC. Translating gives CASSIAPGPYEQYF.

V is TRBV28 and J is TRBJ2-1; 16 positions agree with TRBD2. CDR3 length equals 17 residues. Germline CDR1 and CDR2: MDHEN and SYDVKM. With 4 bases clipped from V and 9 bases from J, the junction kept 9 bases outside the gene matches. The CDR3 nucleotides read TGTGCCAGCAGTTCGCCCCCCGGGACTAGCGGGGGGGTTGAGCAGTTCTTC. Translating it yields CASSSPPGTSGGVEQFF.

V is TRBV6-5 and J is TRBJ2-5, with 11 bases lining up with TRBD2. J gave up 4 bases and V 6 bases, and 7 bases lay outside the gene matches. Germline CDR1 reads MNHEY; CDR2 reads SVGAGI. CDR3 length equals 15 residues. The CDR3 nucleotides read TGTGCCAGCAGAATAGCGGGGGGGCTCGGAGAGACCCAGTACTTC. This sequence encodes CASRIAGGLGETQYF.

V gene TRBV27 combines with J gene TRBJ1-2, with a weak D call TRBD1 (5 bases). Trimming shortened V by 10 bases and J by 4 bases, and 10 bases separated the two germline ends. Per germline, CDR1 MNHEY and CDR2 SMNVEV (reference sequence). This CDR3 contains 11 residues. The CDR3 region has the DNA TGTGCCACCTCAGGGCTCTATGGCTACACCTTC. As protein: CATSGLYGYTF.

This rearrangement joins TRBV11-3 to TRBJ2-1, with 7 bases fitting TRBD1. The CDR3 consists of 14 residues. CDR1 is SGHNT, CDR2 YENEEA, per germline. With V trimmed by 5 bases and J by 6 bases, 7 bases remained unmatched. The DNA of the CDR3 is TGTGCCAGCAGCCCAAGACAGGGCCTCAATGAGCAGTTCTTC. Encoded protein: CASSPRQGLNEQFF.

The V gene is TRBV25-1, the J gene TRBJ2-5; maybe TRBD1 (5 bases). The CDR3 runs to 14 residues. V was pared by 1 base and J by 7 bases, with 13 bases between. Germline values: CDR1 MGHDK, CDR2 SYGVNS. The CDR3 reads CASSEFTGGMTQYF. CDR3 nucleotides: TGTGCCAGCAGTGAATTTACAGGCGGAATGACCCAGTACTTC.

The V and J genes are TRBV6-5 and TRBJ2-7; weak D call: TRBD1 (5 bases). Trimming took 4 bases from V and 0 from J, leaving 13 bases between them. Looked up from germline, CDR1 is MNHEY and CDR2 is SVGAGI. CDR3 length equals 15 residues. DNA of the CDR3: TGTGCCAGCAGTTTATTTCTGGGGCGCTCCTACGAGCAGTACTTC. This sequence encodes CASSLFLGRSYEQYF.

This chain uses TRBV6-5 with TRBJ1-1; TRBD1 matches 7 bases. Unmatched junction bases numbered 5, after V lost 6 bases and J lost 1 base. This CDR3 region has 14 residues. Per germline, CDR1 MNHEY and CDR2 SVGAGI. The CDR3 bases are TGTGCCAGCAGACCGGGACAGACGAACACTGAAGCTTTCTTT. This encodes CASRPGQTNTEAFF.

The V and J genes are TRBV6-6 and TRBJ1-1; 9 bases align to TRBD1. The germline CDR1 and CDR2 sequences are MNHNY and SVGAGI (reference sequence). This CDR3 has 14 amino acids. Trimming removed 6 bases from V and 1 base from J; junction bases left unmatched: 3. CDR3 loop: CASRTGGENTEAFF. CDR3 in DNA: TGTGCCAGCAGGACAGGGGGGGAGAACACTGAAGCTTTCTTT.

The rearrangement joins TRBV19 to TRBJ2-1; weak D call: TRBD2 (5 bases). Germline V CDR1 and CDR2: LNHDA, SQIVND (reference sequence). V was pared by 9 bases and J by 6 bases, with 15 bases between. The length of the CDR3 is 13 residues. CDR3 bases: TGTGCCAGCCGCGGGCCTTCGGGCAATGAGCAGTTCTTC. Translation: CASRGPSGNEQFF. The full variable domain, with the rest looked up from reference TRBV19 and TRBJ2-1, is DGGITQSPKYLFRKEGQNVTLSCEQNLNHDAMYWYRQDPGQGLRLIYYSQIVNDFQKGDIAEGYSVSREKKESFPLTVTSAQKNPTAFYLCASRGPSGNEQFFGPGTRLTVL.

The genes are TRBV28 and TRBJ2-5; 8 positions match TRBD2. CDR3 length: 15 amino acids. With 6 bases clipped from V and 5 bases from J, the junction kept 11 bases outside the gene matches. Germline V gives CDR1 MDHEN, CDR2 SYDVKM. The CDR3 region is CASSYAGTRRETQYF. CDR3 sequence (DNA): TGTGCCAGCAGCTACGCCGGGACTAGACGGGAGACCCAGTACTTC.

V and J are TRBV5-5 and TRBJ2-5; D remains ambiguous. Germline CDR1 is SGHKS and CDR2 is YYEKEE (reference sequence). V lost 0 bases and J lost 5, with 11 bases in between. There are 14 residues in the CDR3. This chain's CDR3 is CASSLAPGLETQYF. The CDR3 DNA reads TGTGCCAGCAGCTTGGCCCCTGGCTTGGAGACCCAGTACTTC.

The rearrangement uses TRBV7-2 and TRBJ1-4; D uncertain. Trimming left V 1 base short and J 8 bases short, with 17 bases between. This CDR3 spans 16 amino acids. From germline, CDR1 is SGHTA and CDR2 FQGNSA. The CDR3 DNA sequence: TGTGCCAGCAGCTTAGGCCGAGGAGGGCTGGGGGAAAAACTGTTTTTT. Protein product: CASSLGRGGLGEKLFF.

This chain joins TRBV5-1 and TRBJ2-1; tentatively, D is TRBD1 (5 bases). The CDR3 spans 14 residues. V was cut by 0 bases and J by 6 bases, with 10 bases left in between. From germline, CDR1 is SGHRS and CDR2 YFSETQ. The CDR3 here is CASSLVQGSNEQFF. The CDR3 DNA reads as TGCGCCAGCAGCTTGGTCCAGGGAAGCAATGAGCAGTTCTTC.

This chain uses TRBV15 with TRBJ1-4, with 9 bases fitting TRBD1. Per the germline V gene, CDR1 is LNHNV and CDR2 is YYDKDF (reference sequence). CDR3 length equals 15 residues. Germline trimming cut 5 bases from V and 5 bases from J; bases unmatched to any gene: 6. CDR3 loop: CATSRGGTGNEKLFF. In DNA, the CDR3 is TGTGCCACCAGCCGTGGGGGGACAGGGAATGAAAAACTGTTTTTT.

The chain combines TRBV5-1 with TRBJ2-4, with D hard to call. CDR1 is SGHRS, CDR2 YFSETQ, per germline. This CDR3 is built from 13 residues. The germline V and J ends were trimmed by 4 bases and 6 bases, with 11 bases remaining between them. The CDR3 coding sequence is TGCGCCAGCAGCCCTAGGAGCCCAAACATTCAGTACTTC. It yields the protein CASSPRSPNIQYF.

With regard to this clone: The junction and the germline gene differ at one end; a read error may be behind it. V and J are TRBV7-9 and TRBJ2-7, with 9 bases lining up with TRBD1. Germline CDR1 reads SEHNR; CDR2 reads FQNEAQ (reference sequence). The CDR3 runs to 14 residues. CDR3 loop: CSSSLAGTGIEQYF. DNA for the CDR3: TGTTCCAGCAGCCTAGCCGGGACAGGGATCGAGCAGTACTTC.

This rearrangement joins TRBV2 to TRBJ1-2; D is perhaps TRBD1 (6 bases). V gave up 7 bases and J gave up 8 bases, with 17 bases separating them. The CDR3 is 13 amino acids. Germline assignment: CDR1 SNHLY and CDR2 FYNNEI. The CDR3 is CASILQGPGGYTF. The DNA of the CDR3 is TGTGCCAGCATCCTTCAGGGGCCAGGGGGCTACACCTTC.

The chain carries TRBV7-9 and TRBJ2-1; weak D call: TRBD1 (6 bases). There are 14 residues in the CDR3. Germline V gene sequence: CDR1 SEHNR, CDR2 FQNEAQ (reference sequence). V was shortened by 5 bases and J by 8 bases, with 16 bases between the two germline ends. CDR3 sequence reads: CASSPPDRVDEQFF. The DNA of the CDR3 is TGTGCCAGCAGCCCGCCGGACAGAGTCGATGAGCAGTTCTTC.